This T cell receptor (beta chain) is drawn from a study of cytomegalovirus exposure and HLA in healthy donors. About the research overall: Earlier sequencing of 150 million to 200 million T cells yielded 100 million to 120 million unique TCR beta sequences.

Findings of the study overall: Later analysis demonstrated an association between a missense DCLRE1C variant and TCR beta V- and J-gene trimming. Analysis performed later found 15,000 or so TCR beta sequences associated with HLA alleles at 0.05 false discovery rate.

Notes on this clone: Its antigen remains unknown.

60 Vbeta and 13 Jbeta primers were used in PCR. TCRdb's table, derived via immunoSEQ multiplex PCR, lists solely in-frame clones and lacks some. The table records more than 45,000 clones, 75% to 80% of them present only once. This TCR was recovered from a woman aged 40 to 55 in good health and CMV-seropositive. The material sequenced was PBMCs.

The CDR3 DNA reads as TGTGCCAGCAGACTCTCAGGGTTTCAGCCCCAGCATTTT. It encodes CASRLSGFQPQHF. The chain couples TRBV7-2 to TRBJ1-5; perhaps TRBD1 as D (5 bases). The CDR3 sequence is 13 residues long. Germline V CDR1 and CDR2: SGHTA, FQGNSA. The V gene lost 6 bases and the J gene lost 6 bases, with 12 bases spanning the gap.